The 14 T cell receptor beta chains below come from one sample, sequenced in a study of blood T cells in healthy people across ages. For the second PCR, which ran for roughly 7 to 11 cycles, a sample-barcoded 5' primer and a J-beta primer mix were used. TCRdb re-called the 5' RACE reads through MiXCR, storing one row per CDR3 protein. The sample has 800,000 or so distinct CDR3 sequences; more than 20% are singletons. The data were also submitted as part of a second study, on T cells of mothers and their children.

Sequences were obtained from blood. The receptor source for this set is a boy aged 5-17 years in good health.

This clonotype has just a few counts. The J gene is TRBJ2-3, the V gene TRBV20-1; TRBD1 might be the D (5 bases). Trimming stripped 3 bases from V and 1 base from J, with 8 bases between. CDR3 length: 13 amino acids. In germline, CDR1 is DFQATT, CDR2 SNEGSKA (reference sequence). CDR3 residues: CSARKQGTDTQYF. CDR3 nucleotides: TGCAGTGCTAGGAAACAGGGCACAGATACGCAGTATTTT.

This clonotype has just a few counts. V and J are TRBV12-3 or TRBV12-4 and TRBJ2-5, with D tentatively TRBD1 (5 bases). V was trimmed by 2 bases and J by 1 base, leaving 14 bases between them. The CDR3 covers 16 residues. The CDR3 DNA is TGTGCCAGCAGTTTACGGTCGCAGGGCCCCCAAGAGACCCAGTACTTC. The encoded protein is CASSLRSQGPQETQYF.

This clonotype was recorded a few times. The junction departs from germline at one end; a sequencing error may be responsible. The chain joins TRBV20-1 to TRBJ2-4, with TRBD2 identical over 8 bases. The CDR3 totals 18 residues. The V gene's germline CDR1 is DFQATT and CDR2 SNEGSKA (reference sequence). The CDR3 region is CSARDVGYKAGEGNIQYF. The CDR3 bases are TGCAGCGCTAGAGATGTGGGGTACAAAGCGGGAGAGGGGAACATTCAGTACTTC.

This clonotype was detected a few times. The chain couples TRBV7-9 to TRBJ2-4; 7 nucleotides line up with TRBD1. This CDR3 comprises 15 residues. The V gene's germline CDR1 is SEHNR and CDR2 FQNEAQ (reference sequence). Unmatched junction bases numbered 11, after V lost 4 bases and J lost 8 bases. This CDR3 is CASSSKDRALDIQYF. DNA of the CDR3: TGTGCCAGCAGCTCCAAAGACAGGGCTTTGGACATTCAGTACTTC.

The chain employs TRBV5-1 and TRBJ1-4; 10 nucleotides line up with TRBD1. CDR1 is SGHRS and CDR2 is YFSETQ in the germline V gene. The CDR3 contains 14 residues. V shed 3 bases, J shed 5 bases, and the junction held 1 base outside the gene matches. CDR3 in amino acids: CASSSTGGNEKLFF. The CDR3 DNA follows: TGCGCCAGCAGCTCGACAGGGGGCAATGAAAAACTGTTTTTT.

This chain joins TRBV27 and TRBJ2-1; TRBD1 is a possible D gene (6 bases). The germline V gene has CDR1 MNHEY and CDR2 SMNVEV (reference sequence). This CDR3 has 16 residues. The germline V and J ends were trimmed by 3 bases and 7 bases, with 19 bases remaining between them. The chain's CDR3 is CASSLFPTGDGNEQFF. In DNA form, the CDR3 reads TGTGCCAGCAGTTTGTTCCCGACAGGCGATGGGAATGAGCAGTTCTTC.

There are a few counts of this clonotype. CDR3 sequence reads: CASSYSAKNSGNTIYF. The CDR3 DNA follows: TGTGCCAGCAGTTACTCGGCAAAGAATAGCGGAAACACCATATATTTT. This chain uses TRBV6-5 with TRBJ1-3; D remains unclear. This CDR3 comprises 16 residues. CDR1 MNHEY and CDR2 SVGAGI come from the germline V gene. V lost 0 bases and J 4 bases, leaving 13 bases between the germline ends.

The table lists this clonotype with a few counts. The chain employs TRBV29-1 and TRBJ2-7, with D tentatively TRBD1 or TRBD2 (5 bases each). V was pared by 2 bases and J by 3 bases, with 14 bases between. Germline CDR1 SQVTM, CDR2 ANQGSEA. The CDR3 spans 14 residues. CDR3 bases: TGCAGCGTTGAATATGAGGGGTTAAACTACGAGCAGTACTTC. This sequence encodes CSVEYEGLNYEQYF.

This clonotype was counted a few times. V and J are TRBV2 and TRBJ2-5; unclear D gene. Between the trimmed V and J ends, which lost 7 bases and 2 bases, there was a span of 14 bases. The CDR3 runs to 14 residues. The germline V gene has CDR1 SNHLY and CDR2 FYNNEI. The CDR3 DNA is TGTGCCAGCACCTACGGCAGATTACAAGAGACCCAGTACTTC. As protein: CASTYGRLQETQYF. Complete variable domain (other parts from reference TRBV2 and TRBJ2-5): EPEVTQTPSHQVTQMGQEVILRCVPISNHLYFYWYRQILGQKVEFLVSFYNNEISEKSEIFDDQFSVERPDGSNFTLKIRSTKLEDSAMYFCASTYGRLQETQYFGPGTRLLVL.

In this sample, this clonotype turned up a few times. This chain uses TRBV6-1 with TRBJ1-5, with 9 bases aligning to TRBD1. Germline trimming cut 6 bases from V and 6 bases from J; bases unmatched to any gene: 9. CDR1 and CDR2 from the germline V gene are MNHNS and SASEGT. The CDR3 has 15 residues. Here the CDR3 reads CASRELQGARQPQHF. Here the CDR3 DNA reads TGTGCCAGCAGGGAGTTACAGGGGGCGCGTCAGCCCCAGCATTTT.

Concerning this clonotype: The final CDR3 position lacks the conserved phenylalanine or tryptophan, pointing to a likely read error. The J gene is TRBJ2-5, the V gene TRBV15; 7 positions agree with TRBD2. The ends lost 0 bases at V and 5 bases at J; junction bases unmatched: 9. CDR3 size: 16 residues. Looked up from germline, CDR1 is LNHNV and CDR2 is YYDKDF (reference sequence). CDR3 amino acids: CATSRDGGGPGETQYV. CDR3 coding DNA: TGTGCCACCAGCAGAGATGGGGGAGGGCCCGGGGAGACCCAGTACGTC.

The J gene is TRBJ1-6, the V gene TRBV28; 7 bases match TRBD1. Germline V gives CDR1 MDHEN, CDR2 SYDVKM. V shed 5 bases, J shed 4 bases, and the junction held 11 bases outside the gene matches. CDR3 length: 17 residues. For the CDR3, the DNA is TGTGCCAGCAGTCCACGACAGGGCAGTAGGTATAATTCACCCCTCCACTTT. Its translation is CASSPRQGSRYNSPLHF.

The rearrangement uses TRBV7-9 and TRBJ2-1; the D is unclear. V was trimmed by 0 bases and J by 5 bases, leaving 8 bases between them. Germline V gene lookup returns CDR1 SEHNR and CDR2 FQNEAQ (reference sequence). This CDR3 region has 14 residues. The CDR3 here is CASSLASSHNEQFF. The CDR3 coding sequence is TGTGCCAGCAGCTTAGCGAGTAGCCACAATGAGCAGTTCTTC.

Concerning this clonotype itself: One junction end does not reproduce the germline sequence, and a read error may be involved. V and J are TRBV7-9 and TRBJ1-1, with TRBD1 matching over 9 bases. Germline V gene data show CDR1 as SEHNR and CDR2 as FQNEAQ (reference sequence). The CDR3 is 15 amino acids. The DNA for the CDR3 is TGTGCCAGCAGCTTAGCTGGGACAGGGAACGCTGAAGCCTTCTTT. Its translation: CASSLAGTGNAEAFF.